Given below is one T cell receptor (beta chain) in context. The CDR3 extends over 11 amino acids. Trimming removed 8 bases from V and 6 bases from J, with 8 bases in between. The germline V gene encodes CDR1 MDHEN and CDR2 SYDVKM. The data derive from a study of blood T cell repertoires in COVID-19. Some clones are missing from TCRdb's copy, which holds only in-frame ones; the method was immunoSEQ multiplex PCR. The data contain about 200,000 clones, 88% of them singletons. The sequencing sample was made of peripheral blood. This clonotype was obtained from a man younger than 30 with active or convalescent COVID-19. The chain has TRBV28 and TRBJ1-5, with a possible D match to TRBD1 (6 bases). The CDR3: CASAGVQPQHF. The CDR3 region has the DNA TGTGCCAGCGCAGGGGTTCAGCCCCAGCATTTT.